The T cell receptor beta chain under discussion was sequenced for a study of OX40 agonist ivuxolimab in advanced cancers. Study as a whole: Given to patients was ivuxolimab, an agonistic anti-OX40 (CD134) antibody.

Points from the study as a whole: Expanded clones belonging to CD8+ T cells outnumbered, on average, those of CD4+.

A history of autoimmune disease or systemic immunosuppression excluded patients. This clone was counted only a few times. What it binds is not known. CDR1 is SGHAT and CDR2 is FQNNGV in the germline V gene. CDR3 size: 9 residues. Repertoires were generated with immunoSEQ multiplex PCR, while TCRdb's copy carries only in-frame clones and drops some. The sample includes about 41,000 clones, just under 85% of them seen just once. Sequencing used CD4+ or CD8+ T cells sorted from blood, obtained in a trial of the OX40 agonist ivuxolimab. The chain carries TRBV11-2 and TRBJ1-1; no clear D gene. The TCR sequence derives from an adult with an advanced solid tumor such as melanoma, head and neck, liver or kidney cancer. The DNA for the CDR3 is TGTGTAGTGAACACTGAAGCTTTCTTT. This codes for CVVNTEAFF.